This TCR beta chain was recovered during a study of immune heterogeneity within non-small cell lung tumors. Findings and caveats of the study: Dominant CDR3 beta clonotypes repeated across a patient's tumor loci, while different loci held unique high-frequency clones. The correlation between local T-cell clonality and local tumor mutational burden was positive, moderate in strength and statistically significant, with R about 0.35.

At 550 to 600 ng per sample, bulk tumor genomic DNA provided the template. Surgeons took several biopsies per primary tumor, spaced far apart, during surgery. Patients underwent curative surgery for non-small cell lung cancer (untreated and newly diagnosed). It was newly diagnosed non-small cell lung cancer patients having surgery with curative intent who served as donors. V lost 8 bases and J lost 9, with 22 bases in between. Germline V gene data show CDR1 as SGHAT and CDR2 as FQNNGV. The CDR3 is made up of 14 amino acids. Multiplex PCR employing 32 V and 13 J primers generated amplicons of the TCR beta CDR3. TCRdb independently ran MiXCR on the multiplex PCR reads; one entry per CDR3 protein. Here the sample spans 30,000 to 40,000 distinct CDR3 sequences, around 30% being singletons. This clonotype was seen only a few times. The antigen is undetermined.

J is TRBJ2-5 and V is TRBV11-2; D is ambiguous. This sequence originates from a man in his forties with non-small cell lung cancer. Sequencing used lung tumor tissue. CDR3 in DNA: TGTGCCAGCTCCAAGCGCGGACCGCCCGAGGCCCAGTACTTC. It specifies CASSKRGPPEAQYF.